This is a list of T cell receptor beta chains from one sample in a study of T cell clonotyping in hematopoietic cell transplantation. The method was immunoSEQ multiplex PCR; TCRdb's version includes in-frame clones alone and lacks a portion of them. The table shows about 15,000 clones, with 94% occurring only once. This specimen was PBMCs, taken 30 days after allogeneic stem cell transplant. The origin of the receptors is a male patient aged 55 to 69 who had an allogeneic stem cell transplant from an unrelated donor, so the T cells may come from the graft donor. Some clones in this sample may be carry-over from other donors' samples. CDR3s include the opening cysteine and the closing phenylalanine or tryptophan. D genes are given only for firm matches.

V,D,J,CDR3,DNA
TRBV7-2,TRBD1,TRBJ2-3,CASSPSGGRGSDTQYF,TGTGCCAGCAGCCCCTCAGGCGGCAGGGGGTCAGATACGCAGTATTTT
TRBV5-6,NA,TRBJ2-7,CASSLVIITEGEQYF,TGTGCCAGCAGCTTGGTTATAATAACGGAGGGCGAGCAGTACTTC
TRBV6-5,NA,TRBJ2-2,CASSRFSGVTGELFF,TGTGCCAGCAGTCGGTTCTCGGGGGTCACCGGGGAGCTGTTTTTT
TRBV11-2,NA,TRBJ2-2,CASSLAGFNTGELFF,TGTGCCAGCAGCTTAGCAGGGTTTAACACCGGGGAGCTGTTTTTT
TRBV19,NA,TRBJ1-5,CASRVTGNSNQPQHF,TGTGCCAGTAGGGTGACAGGAAATAGCAATCAGCCCCAGCATTTT
TRBV19,TRBD1,TRBJ2-3,CASSLRGPTDTQYF,TGTGCCAGTAGCCTCAGGGGGCCCACAGATACGCAGTATTTT
TRBV29-1,NA,TRBJ1-1,CSAHALGGTEAFF,TGCAGCGCCCATGCCCTGGGGGGCACTGAAGCTTTCTTT
TRBV21-1,NA,TRBJ1-1,CASSNQGANRDTEAFF,TGTGCCAGCAGCAATCAGGGGGCGAATAGGGACACTGAAGCTTTCTTT
TRBV6-1,NA,TRBJ2-7,CASSGAYEQYF,TGTGCCAGCAGTGGAGCCTACGAGCAGTACTTC
TRBV6-1,NA,TRBJ1-1,CASRSQGRRTEAFF,TGTGCCAGCAGGTCTCAAGGGAGGCGAACTGAAGCTTTCTTT
TRBV4-3,TRBD1,TRBJ1-6,CASSQERTGGTNSPLHF,TGCGCCAGCAGCCAAGAACGGACAGGGGGCACGAATTCACCCCTCCACTTT